This is a list of T cell receptor beta chains from one sample in a study of cytomegalovirus exposure and HLA in healthy donors. This table comes from immunoSEQ multiplex PCR, and its TCRdb copy is limited to in-frame clones, with some not included. The repertoire table contains about 54,000 clones. The source material was PBMCs. These receptors originate from a woman aged 40 to 50 in good health and CMV-seronegative. The CDR3 runs from the conserved cysteine through the conserved F or W. The D gene is left open where the match is weak.

V,J,D,DNA,CDR3
TRBV6-1,TRBJ1-4,TRBD1,TGTGCCAGCAGTGACGCGCGACAGGGAACTAATGAAAAACTGTTTTTT,CASSDARQGTNEKLFF
TRBV6-6,TRBJ1-2,TRBD1,TGTGCCAGCAGCCCAACAGGGGGCTATGGCTACACCTTC,CASSPTGGYGYTF
TRBV5-4,TRBJ2-7,TRBD1,TGTGCCAGCAGCCCGGAACTCGGGACAGCAGCTATTGAGCAGTACTTC,CASSPELGTAAIEQYF
TRBV19,TRBJ1-1,TRBD1,TGTGCCAGTAAGGACAGGGTGTGGGACACTGAAGCTTTCTTT,CASKDRVWDTEAFF
TRBV28,TRBJ2-1,TRBD1,TGTGCCAGTTACAGGGGGGATTACAATGAGCAGTTCTTC,CASYRGDYNEQFF
TRBV7-5,TRBJ2-7,-,TGTGCCAGAACTCCGGAGGGCAGGGAGTACGAGCAGTACTTC,CARTPEGREYEQYF
TRBV18,TRBJ2-1,TRBD2,TGTGCCAGCTCACTTGGACTAGCGCCTAACAATGAGCAGTTCTTC,CASSLGLAPNNEQFF
TRBV27,TRBJ2-7,TRBD1,TGTGCCAGCAGTTTCGGGGACAGGGGTGGAAAGCAGTACTTC,CASSFGDRGGKQYF
TRBV19,TRBJ2-2,TRBD1,TGTGCCAGTCTACGACAGGGAACGAACACCGGGGAGCTGTTTTTT,CASLRQGTNTGELFF
TRBV11-2,TRBJ2-2,-,TGTGCCAGCAGCTTGGGGACACCGAACACCGGGGAGCTGTTTTTT,CASSLGTPNTGELFF
TRBV18,TRBJ1-1,-,TGTGCCAGCTCACCTACGGTGGGGAGCACTGAAGCTTTCTTT,CASSPTVGSTEAFF
TRBV30,TRBJ2-7,-,TGTGCCTGGAGGGCAATCTTCCCCCAGCGGTCAACCTACGAGCAGTACTTC,CAWRAIFPQRSTYEQYF
TRBV28,TRBJ1-2,-,TGTGCCAGCAGAAGGGGCCTGGATGGCTACACCTTC,CASRRGLDGYTF
TRBV2,TRBJ1-2,TRBD1,TGTGCCAGCATGATCCAGGGGGCGTTCTATGGCTACACCTTC,CASMIQGAFYGYTF
TRBV7-3,TRBJ2-7,TRBD2,TGTGCCAGCAGCTTAAACGGGCTGGCTAGCGGGCACTACGAGCAGTACTTC,CASSLNGLASGHYEQYF
TRBV5-1,TRBJ1-3,-,TGCGCCAGCAGCTTGGCGGCAGGGGATGGAAACACCATATATTTT,CASSLAAGDGNTIYF
TRBV27,TRBJ1-5,-,TGTGCCAGCAGTTTCGAGGTTGGGCAGCCCCAGCATTTT,CASSFEVGQPQHF
TRBV5-1,TRBJ1-2,TRBD1,TGCGCCAGCAGCTTGGGACAGGGGGCTAGGGGCTACACCTTC,CASSLGQGARGYTF
TRBV6-6,TRBJ1-1,TRBD1,TGTGCCAGCAACTACAGGGGCAACACTGAAGCTTTCTTT,CASNYRGNTEAFF
TRBV27,TRBJ2-1,TRBD2,TGTGCCAGCAGTTTATCGATCGCGGGAGAGCGCAATGAGCAGTTCTTC,CASSLSIAGERNEQFF
TRBV7-2,TRBJ2-1,TRBD2,TGTGCCAGCAGCACTGTAGCGGGAGGGAGCGGGAATGAGCAGTTCTTC,CASSTVAGGSGNEQFF
TRBV6-6,TRBJ2-5,-,TGTGCCAGCACCCCTACGGAAGAGCAGGGGGAGACCCAGTACTTC,CASTPTEEQGETQYF
TRBV6-1,TRBJ2-7,TRBD2,TGTGCCAGCAGTGTTGGACTAGCGGGTTGGGGTGGCTACGAGCAGTACTTC,CASSVGLAGWGGYEQYF
TRBV19,TRBJ1-2,TRBD1,TGTGCCAGTAGGACAGGGGATGGCTACACCTTC,CASRTGDGYTF
TRBV10-3,TRBJ2-4,TRBD1,TGTGCCATCAGCGACGGACAGGGGGGCATTCAGTACTTC,CAISDGQGGIQYF
TRBV9,TRBJ2-1,-,TGTGCCAGCAGCGTAGCGGGTAGCGGCTTCGAGCAGTTCTTC,CASSVAGSGFEQFF
TRBV19,TRBJ2-3,-,TGTGCCAGTAGCGGGGTGAGCACAGATACGCAGTATTTT,CASSGVSTDTQYF
TRBV5-1,TRBJ1-1,-,TGCGCCAGCAGCTTGGGATGGGGCGAGGACACTGAAGCTTTCTTT,CASSLGWGEDTEAFF
TRBV28,TRBJ1-5,-,TGTGCCAGCACCGCGCCAGGAACAGGCCAGCCCCAGCATTTT,CASTAPGTGQPQHF
TRBV6-6,TRBJ1-1,TRBD1,TGTGCCAGCAGCGTACAGGGGCCCACTGAAGCTTTCTTT,CASSVQGPTEAFF
TRBV20-1,TRBJ2-5,-,TGCAGTGCTAGCCCATTAGCGGAGCAGTACTTC,CSASPLAEQYF
TRBV7-2,TRBJ2-5,-,TGTGCCAGCAGCTTAGCGCGGGAGACCCAGTACTTC,CASSLARETQYF
TRBV19,TRBJ1-4,-,TGTGCCAGTAGTATTAGGAGTACGGCTTTTGAGACTAATGAAAAACTGTTTTTT,CASSIRSTAFETNEKLFF
TRBV5-8,TRBJ1-1,-,TGTGCCAGCACCTGGGAGTGGGGAGTGAAGGGGGCTGAAGCTTTCTTT,CASTWEWGVKGAEAFF
TRBV20-1,TRBJ1-1,-,TGCAGCACCGTGAGGAACACTGAAGCTTTCTTT,CSTVRNTEAFF
TRBV5-1,TRBJ2-7,-,TGCGCCAGCAGCTCCGCAGGTGGAAACGAGCAGTACTTC,CASSSAGGNEQYF